The TCR beta chain described here comes from a study of blood T cell repertoires in COVID-19 (dated by TCRdb to the early 2020s). A note on the overall study: The collaborator samples originated in the United States, Italy and Spain and spanned the acute and convalescent phases of COVID-19. The prospective study material was composed of cDNA or gDNA derived from T cells, B-cell-depleted T cells, or PBMCs. The dataset comprised deeply sampled blood TCRbeta repertoires from subjects exposed to, actively infected with, or recovered from COVID-19. The repertoires were released in a freely available public database intended as a resource for research on the immune response to SARS-CoV-2. Samples came from the ongoing ImmuneRACE study (first 160 participants) plus 1,254 subjects from 6 global collaborators. A de-identified subject ID, COVID-19 status, age in years and sex were almost always included in the sample metadata. Where available, HLA class I and class II types were taken from metadata supplied by the sample provider and were not determined by assay-based typing. On the study overall, not on this receptor specifically: The quantity of clinical and demographic metadata differed by source and by participant and was supplied without curation.

The collaborating institutions used their own protocols to collect whole blood in K2EDTA tubes. For TCRbeta analysis, collaborators shipped samples as frozen whole blood, isolated PBMCs, or DNA extracted from either of those sample types. TCRbeta CDR3 regions were amplified from genomic DNA using the immunoSEQ Assay, a bias-controlled multiplex PCR. Under the source paper's analysis protocol: Nucleated cell counts per sample were estimated from amplification of reference gene primers within the assay. To quantify the absolute abundance of each unique TCRbeta CDR3 rearrangement, sequence reads were collapsed and filtered. For each sample, productive Simpson clonality was calculated as the square root of Simpson's diversity index over productive rearrangements. TCRdb holds this immuneACCESS table with in-frame rearrangements only. Some clones are missing; in checked studies, unresolved V genes explain under half, and the rest has no known cause. The DNA gave D and trimming, while V, J and clone size come from that table. The sample yields approximately 25,000 clones; 80% to 90% were counted once. The ten top clones hold 7.5% to 8.5% of the sample.

As for this clone: The antigen this receptor binds is unknown. The sample holds no much larger clone one base away, and base qualities are not on file.

The sample comprised peripheral blood. The TCR was taken from a man in his fifties with active COVID-19.

CDR3 loop: CASSPRQTNTEAFF. The DNA is TGCGCCAGCAGCCCCCGACAGACGAACACTGAAGCTTTCTTT. The chain is assembled from TRBV4-1 and TRBJ1-1; matching of 5 bases hints at TRBD1 as the D gene. According to the germline V gene, CDR1 reads MGHRA and CDR2 reads YSYEKL. Cut back by 4 bases and 1 base, the V and J ends lie 10 bases apart. Counted from cysteine to phenylalanine, this CDR3 has 14 amino acids. The only DNA kept is the CDR3, 42 bases in frame from the first base.